This record looks at one TCR beta chain sequence and its context. Its antigen is as yet unknown. V was clipped by 7 bases and J by 3 bases, with 13 bases between them. The CDR3 sequence is 14 residues long. CDR1 is MNHEY, CDR2 SVGAGI, per germline. The data belong to a study of a mutant IDH1 vaccine in newly diagnosed glioma. Overall study: Beginning 4-6 weeks after radiotherapy alone, or with temozolomide cycles, vaccination took place. Patients arrived already treated with radiotherapy, temozolomide, or both, most having had both.

Here immunoSEQ multiplex PCR was the method, and the copy in TCRdb shows in-frame clones only, minus some. The sample has around 54,000 clones, about 86% seen once. Regarding time point: week 35, safety follow-up. It was 300 ug of mutant IDH1 20-mer peptide that made up each vaccine dose, given with topical imiquimod. Patients carried new grade 3 or 4 IDH1-mutant astrocytomas lacking nuclear ATRX. Points from the study as a whole: Alterations occurring in top peripheral T cell clonotypes seemed unrelated to pseudoprogression.

The chain has TRBV6-5 and TRBJ2-1, with no clear D. Sequenced here: PBMCs, sampled from a glioma patient whose treatment included an IDH1 peptide vaccine. The receptor was derived from a man aged 35 to 55 with glioma. For the CDR3, the DNA is TGTGCCAGCACAAGGGCCCCGAACTACAATGAGCAGTTCTTC. This gives the protein CASTRAPNYNEQFF.